The rows below give T cell receptor beta chains drawn from one sample of a study of regulatory T cells in long-lasting Graves disease. TCRdb independently ran MiXCR on the multiplex PCR reads; one entry per CDR3 protein. This sample has fewer than 400,000 distinct CDR3 sequences, with 18% found just once. The specimen comprised peripheral blood mononuclear cells (PBMCs), sampled at new diagnosis, from a patient treated with antithyroid drugs. All receptors derive from a female donor with Graves disease. CDR3s leave out the opening cysteine and the closing phenylalanine or tryptophan. Each record gives: V gene, CDR3 protein.

TRBV15	ATSSSSGPSYEQY
TRBV7-9	ASIEGPVNTEAF
TRBV5-8	ASSSRQGPDTQY
TRBV7-9	ASSDSQGYNEQF
TRBV6-5	ASSYQVSGETQY
TRBV20-1	SARPGQGGNEQY
TRBV27	ASSPGTGLRLNTEAF
TRBV7-9	ASSLRRPLAGAKTDTQY
TRBV6-1	ASKTDRTSGNTIY
TRBV6-2/TRBV6-3	ASNKDRLNTEAF
TRBV27	ASSLRQGIADTQY
TRBV7-2	ASSSGGSSDEQY
TRBV11-3	ASSAGGVSGEKLF
TRBV5-1	ASSLEGGQRPQH
TRBV2	ASRPYRGGTEAF
TRBV27	ASSLKDRAFSYNEQF
TRBV2	ASTPGTDTQY
TRBV10-3	AHRTGQNTEAF
TRBV2	ASKRATGRQETQY
TRBV2	ASRTEAGSNQPQH
TRBV5-1	ASSFGQGSGEAF
TRBV7-2	ASSLLGKDTQY
TRBV18	ASSRTGTGELF
TRBV30	AWSRGRAYEQY
TRBV28	ASSLLTGSYEQY
TRBV12-3/TRBV12-4	ASSNQVARGYT
TRBV7-2	ASSSRGPERNRPH
TRBV24-1	ATSEFQGANGELF